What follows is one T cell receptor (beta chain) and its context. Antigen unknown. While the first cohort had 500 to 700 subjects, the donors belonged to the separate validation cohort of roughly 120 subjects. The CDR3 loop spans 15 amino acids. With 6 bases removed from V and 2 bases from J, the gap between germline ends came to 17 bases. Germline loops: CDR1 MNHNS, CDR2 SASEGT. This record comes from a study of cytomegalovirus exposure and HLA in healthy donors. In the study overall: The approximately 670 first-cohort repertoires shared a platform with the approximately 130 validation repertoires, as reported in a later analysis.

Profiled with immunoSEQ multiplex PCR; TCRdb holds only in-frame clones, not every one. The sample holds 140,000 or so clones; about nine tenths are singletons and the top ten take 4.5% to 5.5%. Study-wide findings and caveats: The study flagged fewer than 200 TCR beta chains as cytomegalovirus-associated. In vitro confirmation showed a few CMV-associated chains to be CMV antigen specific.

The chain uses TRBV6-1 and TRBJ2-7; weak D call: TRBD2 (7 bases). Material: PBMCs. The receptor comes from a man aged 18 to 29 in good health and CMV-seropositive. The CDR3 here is CASRTTSGTTYEQYF. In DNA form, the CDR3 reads TGTGCCAGCAGGACCACGAGCGGGACAACCTACGAGCAGTACTTC.